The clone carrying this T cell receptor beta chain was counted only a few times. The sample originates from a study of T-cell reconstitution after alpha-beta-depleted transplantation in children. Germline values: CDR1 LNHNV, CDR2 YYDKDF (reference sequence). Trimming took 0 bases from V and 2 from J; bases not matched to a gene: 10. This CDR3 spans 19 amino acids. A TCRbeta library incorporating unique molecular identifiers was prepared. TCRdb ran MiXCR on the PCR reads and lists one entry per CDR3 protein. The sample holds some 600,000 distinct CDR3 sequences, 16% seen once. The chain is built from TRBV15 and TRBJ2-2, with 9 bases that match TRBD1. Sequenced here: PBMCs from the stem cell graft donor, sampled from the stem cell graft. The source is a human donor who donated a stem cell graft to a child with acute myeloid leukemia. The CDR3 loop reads CATSRDGDRDRANTGELFF. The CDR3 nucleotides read TGTGCCACCAGCAGAGATGGGGATCGGGACAGGGCAAACACCGGGGAGCTGTTTTTT.